Listed here are 8 T cell receptor beta chains from one sample, sequenced in a study of cytomegalovirus exposure and HLA in healthy donors. Repertoires were generated with immunoSEQ multiplex PCR, while TCRdb's copy carries only in-frame clones and drops some. The sample yields over 200,000 clones, 80% to 90% seen once. Material for sequencing was PBMCs. These receptors were collected from a woman between 18 and 29 years old in good health and CMV-seropositive.

A remark on this clone: This sample also contains other DNA sequences that code for the same CDR3. CDR3 sequence (DNA): TGTGCCAGCAGTTCCTCCGGGACCGGCGGGGCCTATGGCTACACCTTC. Its protein product is CASSSSGTGGAYGYTF. This chain links TRBV27 with TRBJ1-2; TRBD1 is a possible D gene (5 bases). Trimming took 4 bases from V and 4 from J, leaving 19 bases between them. Per germline, CDR1 MNHEY and CDR2 SMNVEV (reference sequence). CDR3 size: 16 residues.

This chain links TRBV6-5 with TRBJ2-7; the D gene is possibly TRBD2 (7 bases). This CDR3 region has 15 residues. V was pared by 7 bases and J by 5 bases, with 21 bases between. Germline V gives CDR1 MNHEY, CDR2 SVGAGI. As DNA, the CDR3 is TGTGCCAGCACCAGGGGAGGGCTTTACCCAGACGAGCAGTACTTC. This codes for CASTRGGLYPDEQYF.

This clone appeared a few times. The gene calls are TRBV19 and TRBJ1-5; D is unclear. Germline V gives CDR1 LNHDA, CDR2 SQIVND (reference sequence). Trimming shortened V by 7 bases and J by 3 bases, and 19 bases separated the two germline ends. The CDR3 runs 16 residues. The CDR3 region is CASNSGGEGPNQPQHF. CDR3 sequence (DNA): TGTGCCAGTAATTCGGGCGGCGAGGGTCCCAATCAGCCCCAGCATTTT.

The chain couples TRBV27 to TRBJ2-7, with TRBD2 identical over 10 bases. Per the germline V gene, CDR1 is MNHEY and CDR2 is SMNVEV (reference sequence). V lost 2 bases to trimming and J lost 0 bases; unmatched junction nucleotides: 4. The CDR3 sequence is 16 residues long. CDR3: CASSLGPSGSSYEQYF. CDR3 coding DNA: TGTGCCAGCAGTTTAGGGCCTAGCGGGAGCTCCTACGAGCAGTACTTC.

This chain joins TRBV7-6 and TRBJ2-1; 12 bases fit TRBD2. Germline CDR1 reads SGHVS; CDR2 reads FNYEAQ. J lost 9 bases, V lost 4 bases, and 4 bases had no gene match. The CDR3 extends over 14 amino acids. CDR3 residues: CASSSGLAGTEQFF. In DNA, the CDR3 is TGTGCCAGCAGCTCGGGACTAGCGGGCACTGAGCAGTTCTTC.

This clone was picked up a small number of times. The chain recombines TRBV5-1 with TRBJ1-2; weak D call: TRBD1 (6 bases). V shed 0 bases and J shed 1 base, with 10 bases lying between them. This CDR3 comprises 15 residues. Germline V gene sequence: CDR1 SGHRS, CDR2 YFSETQ. Here the CDR3 reads CASSLAAGVNYGYTF. The CDR3 region has the DNA TGCGCCAGCAGCTTGGCGGCAGGGGTTAACTATGGCTACACCTTC.

V usage is TRBV5-1 and J usage is TRBJ1-5, with 7 bases fitting TRBD1. Germline assignment: CDR1 SGHRS and CDR2 YFSETQ. The CDR3 has 15 residues. The J segment lost 4 bases and the V segment lost 0 bases, leaving 4 bases of the junction unmatched. CDR3 bases: TGCGCCAGCAGCTTGGAGACAGGGCGAAATCAGCCCCAGCATTTT. It yields the protein CASSLETGRNQPQHF.

The rearrangement joins TRBV25-1 to TRBJ2-1, with D tentatively TRBD1 (5 bases). This CDR3 spans 15 amino acids. Trimming removed 4 bases from V and 0 bases from J, with 10 bases in between. Germline CDR1 MGHDK, CDR2 SYGVNS. This CDR3 is CASSAPQGSYNEQFF. In nucleotides, the CDR3 is TGTGCCAGCAGTGCCCCCCAGGGCTCCTACAATGAGCAGTTCTTC.